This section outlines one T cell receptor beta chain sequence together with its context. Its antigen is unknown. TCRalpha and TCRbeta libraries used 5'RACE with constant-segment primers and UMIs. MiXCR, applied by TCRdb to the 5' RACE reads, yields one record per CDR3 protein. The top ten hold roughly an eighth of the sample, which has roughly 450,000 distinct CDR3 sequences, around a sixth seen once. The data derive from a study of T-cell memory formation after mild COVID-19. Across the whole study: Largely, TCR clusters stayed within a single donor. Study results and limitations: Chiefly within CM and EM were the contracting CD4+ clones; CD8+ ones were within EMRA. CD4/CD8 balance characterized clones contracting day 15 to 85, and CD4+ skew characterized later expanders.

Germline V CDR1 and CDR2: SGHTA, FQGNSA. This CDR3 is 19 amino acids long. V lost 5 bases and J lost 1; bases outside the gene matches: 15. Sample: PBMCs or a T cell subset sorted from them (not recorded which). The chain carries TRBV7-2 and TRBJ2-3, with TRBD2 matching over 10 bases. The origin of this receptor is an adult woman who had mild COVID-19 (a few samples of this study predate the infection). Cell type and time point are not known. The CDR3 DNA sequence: TGTGCCAGCAGCCAAACCCCTAGTAGCGGGAGGATCGGCACAGATACGCAGTATTTT. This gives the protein CASSQTPSSGRIGTDTQYF.